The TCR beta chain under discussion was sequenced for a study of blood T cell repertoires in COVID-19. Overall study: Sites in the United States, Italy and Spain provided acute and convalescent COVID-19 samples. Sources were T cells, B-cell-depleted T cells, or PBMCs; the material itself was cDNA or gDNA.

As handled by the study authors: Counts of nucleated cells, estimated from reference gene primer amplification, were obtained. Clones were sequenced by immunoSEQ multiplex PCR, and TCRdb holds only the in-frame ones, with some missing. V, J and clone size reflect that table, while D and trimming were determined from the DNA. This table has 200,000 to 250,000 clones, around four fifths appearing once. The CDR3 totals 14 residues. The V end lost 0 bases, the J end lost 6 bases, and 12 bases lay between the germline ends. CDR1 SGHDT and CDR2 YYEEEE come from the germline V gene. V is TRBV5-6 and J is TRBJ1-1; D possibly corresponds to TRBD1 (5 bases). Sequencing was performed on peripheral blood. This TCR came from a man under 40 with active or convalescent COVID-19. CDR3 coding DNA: TGTGCCAGCAGCTTGGAATCAGGGCTGGCTGAAGCTTTCTTT. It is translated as CASSLESGLAEAFF.